Detailed here is one T cell receptor (beta chain). Its antigen remains unidentified. TCRdb independently ran MiXCR on the RACE reads; one entry per CDR3 protein. This sample has tens of thousands of distinct CDR3 sequences, with around 10% found just once. This record comes from a study of human T cells and chemical hapten exposure. Whole-study results and caveats: Donors had alopecia, so their immune response may differ from healthy people's. Unchanged with DPC sensitization were TCRs above 1 in 1000 frequency.

The CDR3 contains 14 residues. The junction had 3 bases not matched to a gene; V was cut back by 5 bases and J by 8 bases. Germline assignment: CDR1 MNHEY and CDR2 SVGEGT. The time point was: pre-sensitization, week 0. As for treatment: therapeutic diphenylcyclopropenone sensitization with weekly scalp DPC. J is TRBJ2-1 and V is TRBV6-2 or TRBV6-3, with 13 bases aligning to TRBD2. The sequenced sample was whole blood, obtained in connection with sensitization to the hapten diphenylcyclopropenone (DPC). The source is a man aged 40-50 years with alopecia areata. Some clones in this sample may be carry-over from other donors' samples. The DNA of the CDR3 is TGTGCCAGCAGTGGACTAGCGGGAGTGGATGAGCAGTTCTTC. Protein sequence: CASSGLAGVDEQFF.